This T cell receptor beta chain originates from a study of blood T cell repertoires in COVID-19. For the study at large: Sites in the United States, Italy and Spain provided acute and convalescent COVID-19 samples.

This clone was found once. This CDR3 has 13 residues. Trimming pared 1 base from V and 3 bases from J, leaving 7 bases between. Germline values: CDR1 SEHNR, CDR2 FQNEAQ (reference sequence). TCRdb's copy holds only in-frame clones and misses some; the assay was immunoSEQ multiplex PCR. The top ten hold over 1.5% of the sample, which has roughly 210,000 clones, 88% seen once. Material: peripheral blood. The sequence was obtained from a man between 65 and 80 years old with acute or convalescent COVID-19. This chain joins TRBV7-9 and TRBJ2-7; no clear D. The CDR3, as DNA: TGTGCCAGCAGCTTAGGTGCGGACTACGAGCAGTACTTC. Its protein product is CASSLGADYEQYF.